The 24 T cell receptor beta chains in this list originate from one sample, sequenced in a study of blood T cell repertoires in COVID-19 (dated by TCRdb to 2020 to 2022). Receptor amplification or capture employed the immunoSEQ multiplex PCR assay. Held by TCRdb, this immuneACCESS table contains in-frame sequences only and omits some clones. Under half of the omission traces to an unresolved V gene where checked; the cause of the rest is unknown. For this sample the table gives some 83,000 clones, of which 81% were detected only once. The ten most abundant clones make up approximately 44% of the sample. What was sequenced was peripheral blood. The receptors originated from a man of 80 years or more with acute or convalescent COVID-19.

The chain has TRBV5-1 and TRBJ2-7; 7 positions match TRBD1. The V and J ends lost 4 bases and 2 bases, in that order; junction bases with no gene match: 9. The CDR3 is made up of 15 amino acids. Germline V gene lookup returns CDR1 SGHRS and CDR2 YFSETQ. In DNA form, the CDR3 reads TGCGCCAGCAGCCTCATAGGGGGCGCCCCCTACGAGCAGTACTTC. Translating gives CASSLIGGAPYEQYF.

J is TRBJ2-3 and V is TRBV9; 8 bases map to TRBD2. The junction had 1 base not matched to a gene; V was cut back by 1 base and J by 3 bases. The CDR3 is 14 residues long. Germline V CDR1 and CDR2: SGDLS, YYNGEE. In DNA, the CDR3 is TGTGCCAGCAGCGTAAGCGGGAGAACAGATACGCAGTATTTT. It encodes CASSVSGRTDTQYF.

Worth noting for this clone: The junction and the germline gene differ at one end; a read error may be behind it. The CDR3 DNA reads as TGCAGCGTGGAAGGACTAGCGGGAGCACCGGGCGATGAGCAGTTCTTC. Protein product: CSVEGLAGAPGDEQFF. The chain has TRBV29-1 and TRBJ2-1, with 13 nucleotides matching TRBD2. This CDR3 is 16 amino acids long. Germline-derived CDR1 and CDR2 are SQVTM and ANQGSEA.

The gene calls are TRBV5-1 and TRBJ2-5; TRBD1 aligns across 7 bases. The CDR3 runs to 12 residues. V gave up 4 bases and J gave up 5 bases; unmatched junction bases: 2. CDR1 is SGHRS and CDR2 is YFSETQ in the germline V gene. CDR3 loop: CASSRGRETQYF. Here the CDR3 DNA reads TGCGCCAGCAGCAGGGGGCGGGAGACCCAGTACTTC. The full variable domain, its missing parts supplied by reference TRBV5-1 and TRBJ2-5, is KAGVTQTPRYLIKTRGQQVTLSCSPISGHRSVSWYQQTPGQGLQFLFEYFSETQRNKGNFPGRFSGRQFSNSRSEMNVSTLELGDSALYLCASSRGRETQYFGPGTRLLVL.

This chain uses TRBV18 with TRBJ1-1; D unclear. Per germline, CDR1 KGHSH and CDR2 LQKENI. V was clipped by 0 bases and J by 1 base, with 6 bases between them. The CDR3 spans 14 residues. CDR3 nucleotides: TGTGCCAGCTCACCACCGGGCAGGAACACTGAAGCTTTCTTT. This gives the protein CASSPPGRNTEAFF.

This clone was counted a single time. The CDR3 spells CASSPQAGGNGELFF. The DNA for the CDR3 is TGTGCCAGCAGCCCTCAAGCGGGAGGGAACGGGGAGCTGTTTTTT. V and J are TRBV7-2 and TRBJ2-2; 10 bases map to TRBD2. The CDR3 consists of 15 residues. In germline, CDR1 is SGHTA, CDR2 FQGNSA. V lost 5 bases and J lost 7; bases outside the gene matches: 7.

CDR3 residues: CASSRGQGQETQYF. CDR3 DNA: TGCGCCAGCAGTCGAGGACAGGGCCAAGAGACCCAGTACTTC. V and J are TRBV5-1 and TRBJ2-5; 8 nucleotides line up with TRBD1. The CDR3 covers 14 residues. In germline, CDR1 is SGHRS, CDR2 YFSETQ. With V trimmed by 5 bases and J by 1 base, 4 bases remained unmatched.

The gene calls are TRBV7-3 and TRBJ2-3; a possible D gene is TRBD2 (5 bases). V lost 4 bases, J lost 9 bases, and 14 bases lay in between. There are 13 residues in the CDR3. Looked up from germline, CDR1 is SGHTA and CDR2 is FQGTGA. The CDR3 DNA is TGTGCCAGCAGCTCCGGACGGGATGGGACGCAGTATTTT. It codes for CASSSGRDGTQYF.

This chain connects TRBV7-6 to TRBJ1-1; D remains ambiguous. The CDR3 extends over 17 amino acids. Deletions cut 2 bases from V and 0 bases from J, with 16 bases between. The germline CDR1 and CDR2 sequences are SGHVS and FNYEAQ. The chain's CDR3 is CASSLFPPNHMNTEAFF. CDR3 nucleotides: TGTGCCAGCAGCTTATTTCCCCCCAACCACATGAACACTGAAGCTTTCTTT.

This sequence joins TRBV3-1 (or the pseudogene TRBV3-2) and TRBJ2-7; TRBD2 aligns across 12 bases. Trimming removed 1 base from V and 7 bases from J; junction bases left unmatched: 5. In germline, CDR1 is LGHDT, CDR2 YNNKEL (reference sequence). The CDR3 consists of 15 residues. The chain's CDR3 is CASSQGLAGVEEQYF. In DNA form, the CDR3 reads TGTGCCAGCAGCCAAGGACTAGCGGGAGTGGAAGAGCAGTACTTC.

V gene TRBV4-3 combines with J gene TRBJ1-3, with TRBD1 as a possible D gene (5 bases). Germline CDR1 LGHNA, CDR2 YSLEER. Trimming cost V 1 base and J 0 bases, with 7 bases left between them. The CDR3 runs 15 residues. Here the CDR3 reads CASSQGQFSGNTIYF. CDR3 nucleotides: TGCGCCAGCAGCCAAGGACAGTTCTCTGGAAACACCATATATTTT.

The J gene is TRBJ2-5, the V gene TRBV6-2 or TRBV6-3; no clear D gene. The length of the CDR3 is 12 residues. Germline lookup yields CDR1 MNHEY and CDR2 SVGEGT. The V end was cut by 0 bases, the J end by 5 bases, with 4 bases between. CDR3 sequence (DNA): TGTGCCAGCAGTTACTCCCGGGAGACCCAGTACTTC. It yields the protein CASSYSRETQYF.

The rearrangement uses TRBV28 and TRBJ2-7; TRBD2 matches at 11 bases. CDR1 and CDR2 from the germline V gene are MDHEN and SYDVKM. Trimming cost V 5 bases and J 4 bases; bases outside gene matches: 10. The CDR3 runs 16 residues. CDR3 sequence reads: CASSAPSGRLSYEQYF. In DNA form, the CDR3 reads TGTGCCAGCAGTGCTCCTAGCGGGAGGCTTTCGTACGAGCAGTACTTC.

The CDR3 spells CSVDGGSGELFF. In nucleotides, the CDR3 is TGCAGCGTTGACGGGGGATCCGGGGAGCTGTTTTTT. The rearrangement joins TRBV29-1 to TRBJ2-2, with a possible D match to TRBD2 (6 bases). CDR3 length: 12 amino acids. CDR1 is SQVTM, CDR2 ANQGSEA, per germline. Trimming removed 3 bases at V and 6 bases at J, with 8 bases between.

The rearrangement links TRBV5-4 to TRBJ2-5, with TRBD2 matching 12 bases. V shed 5 bases and J 2 bases; nucleotides not matched to a gene: 10. The CDR3 totals 17 residues. CDR1 SGHNT and CDR2 YYREEE come from the germline V gene (reference sequence). CDR3 DNA: TGTGCCAGCAGGGCCGGGACTAGCGGGCGGGGGCAAGAGACCCAGTACTTC. Amino acids: CASRAGTSGRGQETQYF.

The J gene is TRBJ2-5, the V gene TRBV12-3 or TRBV12-4; D is possibly TRBD2 (6 bases). V was shortened by 7 bases and J by 5 bases, with 11 bases between the two germline ends. CDR3 length: 12 amino acids. CDR3 bases: TGTGCCAGCAAATCGGGGGATGAGACCCAGTACTTC. Its protein is CASKSGDETQYF.

This clone appeared a single time. The gene calls are TRBV28 and TRBJ1-1, with TRBD1 as a possible D gene (6 bases). Germline values: CDR1 MDHEN, CDR2 SYDVKM. The V end was cut by 8 bases, the J end by 7 bases, with 23 bases between. The CDR3 has 15 residues. This chain's CDR3 is CASVYFTGKGNEAFF. The CDR3 DNA sequence: TGTGCCAGCGTATACTTTACAGGGAAGGGTAATGAAGCTTTCTTT.

This chain links TRBV5-4 with TRBJ2-3; 7 bases are a match to TRBD2. Germline trimming cut 5 bases from V and 2 bases from J; bases unmatched to any gene: 11. This CDR3 contains 16 residues. Germline loops: CDR1 SGHNT, CDR2 YYREEE (reference sequence). The CDR3 bases are TGTGCCAGCAGTGATCCGGCTAGCGGACTCACAGATACGCAGTATTTT. Translation gives CASSDPASGLTDTQYF.

A single count supports this clone. The CDR3 loop reads CASSSANRQSNEKLFF. The CDR3 nucleotides are TGCGCCAGCAGCTCTGCAAACCGACAGAGTAATGAAAAACTGTTTTTT. V is TRBV5-1 and J is TRBJ1-4; maybe TRBD1 (5 bases). CDR3 size: 16 residues. Between the trimmed V and J ends, which lost 3 bases and 4 bases, there was a span of 16 bases. Per the germline V gene, CDR1 is SGHRS and CDR2 is YFSETQ. Combining the CDR3 with reference TRBV5-1 and TRBJ1-4 gives the whole variable domain KAGVTQTPRYLIKTRGQQVTLSCSPISGHRSVSWYQQTPGQGLQFLFEYFSETQRNKGNFPGRFSGRQFSNSRSEMNVSTLELGDSALYLCASSSANRQSNEKLFFGSGTQLSVL.

This clone showed up just a few times. The chain uses TRBV5-1 and TRBJ1-1; TRBD1 matches 7 bases. The V and J ends lost 2 bases and 1 base, in that order; junction bases with no gene match: 5. This CDR3 contains 15 residues. Germline V lookup: CDR1 SGHRS, CDR2 YFSETQ. CDR3 bases: TGCGCCAGCAGCTTAGTCAGACAGGGGAACACTGAAGCTTTCTTT. As protein: CASSLVRQGNTEAFF.

This sequence joins TRBV18 and TRBJ2-7; 9 positions agree with TRBD1. CDR3 length: 14 amino acids. Germline assignment: CDR1 KGHSH and CDR2 LQKENI. V was pared by 6 bases and J by 5 bases, with 8 bases of the junction left unmatched. The CDR3 loop is CASSQQGASNEQYF. The DNA of the CDR3 is TGTGCCAGCTCCCAACAGGGGGCTAGCAACGAGCAGTACTTC.

The V gene is TRBV7-8, the J gene TRBJ2-3; weak D call: TRBD1 (5 bases). The V end was cut by 3 bases, the J end by 6 bases, with 10 bases between. The CDR3 extends over 13 amino acids. Germline V gene lookup returns CDR1 SGHVS and CDR2 FQNEAQ. Here the CDR3 DNA reads TGTGCCAGCAGCTTCACAGGTTGGGATACGCAGTATTTT. Amino acid sequence: CASSFTGWDTQYF.

This clone appeared a few times. The genes are TRBV21-1 and TRBJ1-1; TRBD1, as called in the table, went unchecked against the DNA. TRBV21-1 has pseudogene status. The CDR3 contains 13 residues. Written as DNA, the CDR3 is TGTGCCAGCACCCGGGACAGTTTCACTGAAGCTTTCTTT. Protein product: CASTRDSFTEAFF.

The chain couples TRBV3-1 (or the pseudogene TRBV3-2) to TRBJ1-5, with 9 bases fitting TRBD1. The length of the CDR3 is 15 residues. Trimming cost V 4 bases and J 5 bases; bases outside gene matches: 6. Germline V gene sequence: CDR1 LGHDT, CDR2 YNNKEL (reference sequence). CDR3 loop: CASSPSWTGDQPQHF. The CDR3 region has the DNA TGTGCCAGCAGCCCGTCCTGGACAGGGGATCAGCCCCAGCATTTT.